These 27 T cell receptor beta chains came from one sample sequenced in a study of blood T cell repertoires in COVID-19. The repertoire was sequenced with immunoSEQ multiplex PCR; TCRdb's copy has only in-frame clones and lacks some. The sample includes around 120,000 clones, 80% to 90% of them seen just once. Source material: peripheral blood. The receptors were gathered from a human donor in a cohort sampled during active COVID-19.

This chain links TRBV27 with TRBJ2-2; 11 bases are a match to TRBD2. The CDR3 has 16 amino acids. J lost 1 base, V lost 4 bases, and 2 bases had no gene match. CDR1 and CDR2 from the germline V gene are MNHEY and SMNVEV (reference sequence). CDR3 sequence: CASSSGLAVNTGELFF. In DNA form, the CDR3 reads TGTGCCAGCAGTTCGGGACTAGCGGTGAACACCGGGGAGCTGTTTTTT.

This clone was seen a few times. CDR3 nucleotides: TGTGCCAGCAGTAGAACTAGCACAGATACGCAGTATTTT. Encoded protein: CASSRTSTDTQYF. The gene calls are TRBV6-4 and TRBJ2-3; D call uncertain. Germline CDR1 is MRHNA and CDR2 is SNTAGT. The CDR3 contains 13 residues. Trimming removed 5 bases from V and 0 bases from J, with 6 bases in between.

The chain is built from TRBV5-1 and TRBJ2-1; TRBD2 matches 11 bases. Germline V CDR1 and CDR2: SGHRS, YFSETQ. CDR3 length equals 16 residues. V was pared by 0 bases and J by 7 bases, with 6 bases of the junction left unmatched. CDR3 nucleotides: TGCGCCAGCAGCTTGGACCCGGGACTAGCGGTAAATGAGCAGTTCTTC. Translated: CASSLDPGLAVNEQFF.

This sequence joins TRBV19 and TRBJ1-2, with D unclear. V gave up 10 bases and J gave up 7 bases, with 16 bases separating them. The CDR3 extends over 12 amino acids. CDR1 and CDR2 from the germline V gene are LNHDA and SQIVND (reference sequence). The CDR3 region is CAIQLGNSGYTF. The CDR3 nucleotides are TGTGCCATCCAGCTGGGCAATTCTGGCTACACCTTC.

V is TRBV28 and J is TRBJ2-3; 8 nucleotides line up with TRBD2. Trimming removed 9 bases from V and 3 bases from J; junction bases left unmatched: 14. Germline values: CDR1 MDHEN, CDR2 SYDVKM. This CDR3 is 16 amino acids long. CDR3 sequence reads: CASLTGGAFPTDTQYF. CDR3 nucleotide sequence: TGTGCCAGTCTGACGGGGGGGGCTTTTCCAACAGATACGCAGTATTTT.

This chain uses TRBV7-2 with TRBJ2-3; 9 positions agree with TRBD2. The CDR3 covers 16 residues. With 1 base clipped from V and 4 bases from J, the junction kept 6 bases outside the gene matches. Per the germline V gene, CDR1 is SGHTA and CDR2 is FQGNSA. The CDR3 reads CASSLVIAGAADTQYF. DNA for the CDR3: TGTGCCAGCAGCTTAGTTATAGCGGGGGCGGCAGATACGCAGTATTTT.

The chain recombines TRBV6-6 with TRBJ1-2; no clear D gene. There are 14 residues in the CDR3. The germline V and J ends were trimmed by 2 bases and 0 bases, with 7 bases remaining between them. Germline CDR1 and CDR2: MNHNY and SVGAGI (reference sequence). The CDR3 reads CASSYGGANYGYTF. CDR3 coding DNA: TGTGCCAGCAGTTACGGCGGTGCTAACTATGGCTACACCTTC.

V usage is TRBV29-1 and J usage is TRBJ2-2; TRBD2 matches at 10 bases. V lost 6 bases and J lost 2; bases outside the gene matches: 3. The length of the CDR3 is 14 residues. Germline V gene data show CDR1 as SQVTM and CDR2 as ANQGSEA. CDR3 nucleotides: TGCAGCGTCTCTAGCGGGGGAAACACCGGGGAGCTGTTTTTT. Residues: CSVSSGGNTGELFF.

This clone was detected only a few times. The rearrangement links TRBV19 to TRBJ2-1; TRBD2 is a possible D gene (5 bases). This CDR3 spans 14 amino acids. The germline V gene has CDR1 LNHDA and CDR2 SQIVND (reference sequence). The germline V and J ends were trimmed by 7 bases and 7 bases, with 17 bases remaining between them. The CDR3 nucleotides read TGTGCCAGTAAGTCGGGGTCATACGGGAATGAGCAGTTCTTC. It encodes CASKSGSYGNEQFF.

V and J are TRBV3-1 (or the pseudogene TRBV3-2) and TRBJ1-5, with TRBD1 matching 7 bases. The length of the CDR3 is 13 residues. With 4 bases clipped from V and 6 bases from J, the junction kept 3 bases outside the gene matches. Germline V lookup: CDR1 LGHDT, CDR2 YNNKEL (reference sequence). DNA of the CDR3: TGTGCCAGCAGCCCGGACAGGATTCAGCCCCAGCATTTT. It yields the protein CASSPDRIQPQHF.

The J gene is TRBJ2-2, the V gene TRBV9; possibly TRBD2 for D (5 bases). Germline V gives CDR1 SGDLS, CDR2 YYNGEE. CDR3 size: 14 residues. V was trimmed by 3 bases and J by 3 bases, leaving 9 bases between them. CDR3 DNA sequence: TGTGCCAGCAGCGCCCGGGGTTACACCGGGGAGCTGTTTTTT. Its protein product is CASSARGYTGELFF.

This chain uses TRBV5-4 with TRBJ1-6, with TRBD1 identical over 9 bases. This CDR3 spans 16 amino acids. Germline trimming cut 4 bases from V and 7 bases from J; bases unmatched to any gene: 9. Per germline, CDR1 SGHNT and CDR2 YYREEE (reference sequence). The CDR3 protein is CASSLPIGTGNSPLHF. The CDR3 nucleotides are TGTGCCAGCAGCCTACCGATAGGGACAGGGAATTCACCCCTCCACTTT.

V is TRBV7-9 and J is TRBJ2-1, with 7 bases identical to TRBD1. The CDR3 is 16 residues long. V was pared by 5 bases and J by 0 bases, with 7 bases of the junction left unmatched. CDR1 SEHNR and CDR2 FQNEAQ come from the germline V gene (reference sequence). In nucleotides, the CDR3 is TGTGCCAGCAGCATACCGACAGGGCCCTCCTACAATGAGCAGTTCTTC. This sequence encodes CASSIPTGPSYNEQFF.

V gene TRBV6-5 combines with J gene TRBJ1-1, with D perhaps TRBD1 (6 bases). V lost 8 bases to trimming and J lost 3 bases, with 19 bases between them. Germline lookup yields CDR1 MNHEY and CDR2 SVGAGI. The CDR3 consists of 15 residues. The CDR3 region is CASHSHLQGDTEAFF. CDR3 in DNA: TGTGCCAGCCACTCCCATTTACAGGGAGACACTGAAGCTTTCTTT.

The chain joins TRBV7-3 to TRBJ2-3; D gene ambiguous. The CDR3 runs to 13 residues. Deletions cut 2 bases from V and 3 bases from J, with 6 bases between. Germline V gives CDR1 SGHTA, CDR2 FQGTGA. CDR3 residues: CASSLERTDTQYF. The DNA for the CDR3 is TGTGCCAGCAGCTTAGAGCGAACAGATACGCAGTATTTT.

The chain carries TRBV6-1 and TRBJ1-2; D uncertain. The CDR3 is 15 amino acids. The germline V and J ends were trimmed by 0 bases and 0 bases, with 8 bases remaining between them. Germline CDR1 MNHNS, CDR2 SASEGT. This CDR3 is CASSEARQANYGYTF. CDR3 DNA: TGTGCCAGCAGTGAAGCGCGACAAGCTAACTATGGCTACACCTTC.

This chain uses TRBV28 with TRBJ1-4; D uncertain. The CDR3 totals 16 residues. Germline values: CDR1 MDHEN, CDR2 SYDVKM. The ends were cut back, 5 bases at V and 0 bases at J, with 13 bases in the middle. CDR3 sequence (DNA): TGTGCCAGCAGTCACGGCGGTGGCTCAACTAATGAAAAACTGTTTTTT. It is translated as CASSHGGGSTNEKLFF.

Comment on this clone: At one end, the junction sequence differs from germline, possibly due to a read error. The CDR3 nucleotides read TGTGCCAGTAGTCAAACCGGGAGCAGAGATACGCAGTATTTT. Translated: CASSQTGSRDTQYF. J is TRBJ2-3 and V is TRBV19; D may be TRBD2 (6 bases). CDR3 length: 14 residues. The V gene's germline CDR1 is LNHDA and CDR2 SQIVND (reference sequence).

The V call is TRBV19, the J call TRBJ2-3; perhaps TRBD1 as D (6 bases). From germline, CDR1 is LNHDA and CDR2 SQIVND (reference sequence). Trimming pared 5 bases from V and 9 bases from J, leaving 24 bases between. This CDR3 region has 16 residues. The CDR3 DNA follows: TGTGCCAGTAGTGGGACACACCGGGCCACCGCCCCAACGCAGTATTTT. Protein product: CASSGTHRATAPTQYF.

This rearrangement joins TRBV9 to TRBJ2-1; 9 nucleotides agree with TRBD2. With V trimmed by 0 bases and J by 3 bases, 13 bases remained unmatched. Germline CDR1 SGDLS, CDR2 YYNGEE. The CDR3 is made up of 19 amino acids. DNA of the CDR3: TGTGCCAGCAGCGTAGTCGCCCGCGGGGGGGCCCAAATCTACAATGAGCAGTTCTTC. Protein product: CASSVVARGGAQIYNEQFF.

The chain has TRBV6-1 and TRBJ2-7, with a weak D call TRBD1 (6 bases). From germline, CDR1 is MNHNS and CDR2 SASEGT. CDR3 size: 14 residues. V was clipped by 1 base and J by 2 bases, with 9 bases between them. DNA for the CDR3: TGTGCCAGCAGTGAAGGACAGGTGGCCTACGAGCAGTACTTC. Its translation: CASSEGQVAYEQYF.

V usage is TRBV7-2 and J usage is TRBJ2-1, with D maybe TRBD2 (5 bases). The length of the CDR3 is 14 residues. V was pared by 6 bases and J by 2 bases, with 11 bases between. Germline V CDR1 and CDR2: SGHTA, FQGNSA. CDR3 coding DNA: TGTGCCAGCAGAGAGGGAGTGGCCTACAATGAGCAGTTCTTC. Amino acid sequence: CASREGVAYNEQFF.

The V gene is TRBV15, the J gene TRBJ1-4; the D gene is possibly TRBD1 (6 bases). The CDR3 totals 16 residues. Germline values: CDR1 LNHNV, CDR2 YYDKDF (reference sequence). V shed 4 bases and J shed 5 bases, with 17 bases lying between them. CDR3 DNA: TGTGCCACCAGCAAAGACAGGCGAGGGGGAAATGAAAAACTGTTTTTT. Translating it yields CATSKDRRGGNEKLFF.

This clone has a single count. The J gene is TRBJ1-4, the V gene TRBV3-1 (or the pseudogene TRBV3-2); D is unresolved. Trimming removed 8 bases from V and 8 bases from J, with 12 bases in between. CDR1 and CDR2 from the germline V gene are LGHDT and YNNKEL (reference sequence). This CDR3 has 12 amino acids. The CDR3 protein is CASSPGEEKLFF. In DNA form, the CDR3 reads TGTGCCAGCTCGCCCGGAGAGGAAAAACTGTTTTTT.

This clone was observed a few times. The V gene is TRBV7-8, the J gene TRBJ2-2; no clear D gene. With 1 base removed from V and 7 bases from J, the gap between germline ends came to 7 bases. The CDR3 sequence is 13 residues long. Germline V lookup: CDR1 SGHVS, CDR2 FQNEAQ. CDR3 nucleotide sequence: TGTGCCAGCAGCTTAGTAGCTATCGGGGAGCTGTTTTTT. It is translated as CASSLVAIGELFF.

The chain links TRBV19 to TRBJ1-5, with 12 bases fitting TRBD1. This CDR3 is 15 amino acids long. Trimming cost V 7 bases and J 6 bases; bases outside gene matches: 7. Per germline, CDR1 LNHDA and CDR2 SQIVND (reference sequence). CDR3 region: CASTPGQGAGQPQHF. CDR3 in DNA: TGTGCCAGTACCCCGGGACAGGGGGCTGGTCAGCCCCAGCATTTT.

This chain connects TRBV11-3 to TRBJ2-3; 13 bases match TRBD2. V lost 1 base to trimming and J lost 3 bases; unmatched junction nucleotides: 4. The germline V gene encodes CDR1 SGHNT and CDR2 YENEEA. This CDR3 is 17 amino acids long. CDR3 region: CASSLGTSGGRTDTQYF. The CDR3 DNA follows: TGTGCCAGCAGCTTAGGGACTAGCGGGGGAAGAACAGATACGCAGTATTTT.